These 14 T cell receptor beta chains originate from one sample sequenced in a study of blood T cell repertoires in COVID-19. Sequenced by immunoSEQ multiplex PCR; TCRdb stores in-frame clones only, minus some. The sample has approximately 450,000 clones, 85% to 90% seen once. Input material: peripheral blood. All receptors come from a woman aged 25 to 39 with acute or convalescent COVID-19.

CDR3 bases: TGTGCCAGCAGCTTGTCAGGGGCTGGAAATAATTCACCCCTCCACTTT. Translated, it gives CASSLSGAGNNSPLHF. This sequence joins TRBV5-8 and TRBJ1-6; D might be TRBD1 (6 bases). The germline gives CDR1 SGHTS, CDR2 YDEGEE. The CDR3 spans 16 residues. Trimming removed 1 base at V and 5 bases at J, with 13 bases between. The full variable domain, rest sourced from reference TRBV5-8 and TRBJ1-6, is EAGVTQSPTHLIKTRGQQATLRCSPISGHTSVYWYQQALGLGLQFLLWYDEGEERNRGNFPPRFSGRQFPNYSSELNVNALELEDSALYLCASSLSGAGNNSPLHFGNGTRLTVT.

This clone was seen more than once but under ten times. The chain is built from TRBV25-1 and TRBJ2-1; 12 nucleotides match TRBD2. The CDR3 runs to 14 residues. Germline V lookup: CDR1 MGHDK, CDR2 SYGVNS. Germline trimming cut 5 bases from V and 6 bases from J; bases unmatched to any gene: 2. DNA of the CDR3: TGTGCCAGCAGTCTAGCGGGGGGGGTCAATGAGCAGTTCTTC. Translated: CASSLAGGVNEQFF.

The genes are TRBV5-1 and TRBJ2-6, with D possibly being TRBD1 (6 bases). CDR3 length: 16 residues. The germline V and J ends were trimmed by 4 bases and 0 bases, with 11 bases remaining between them. Germline assignment: CDR1 SGHRS and CDR2 YFSETQ. The CDR3 spells CASSPGHSSGANVLTF. CDR3 nucleotide sequence: TGCGCCAGCAGCCCGGGACATAGCTCTGGGGCCAACGTCCTGACTTTC. The whole variable domain, remainder taken from reference TRBV5-1 and TRBJ2-6, is KAGVTQTPRYLIKTRGQQVTLSCSPISGHRSVSWYQQTPGQGLQFLFEYFSETQRNKGNFPGRFSGRQFSNSRSEMNVSTLELGDSALYLCASSPGHSSGANVLTFGAGSRLTVL.

The J gene is TRBJ2-7, the V gene TRBV21-1; the table's D call TRBD1 went unverified against the DNA. TRBV21-1 represents a pseudogene. CDR3 length: 16 amino acids. CDR3 loop: CASRPPQSSSSYEQYF. The CDR3 nucleotides read TGTGCCAGCAGGCCGCCACAGTCCTCAAGCTCCTACGAGCAGTACTTC.

This clone was seen a single time. The rearrangement joins TRBV4-1 to TRBJ1-1, with D unresolved. Germline V gene lookup returns CDR1 MGHRA and CDR2 YSYEKL. The V gene lost 1 base and the J gene lost 0 bases, with 12 bases spanning the gap. There are 16 residues in the CDR3. The CDR3 reads CASSQVTVVMNTEAFF. The CDR3 coding sequence is TGCGCCAGCAGCCAAGTAACAGTAGTTATGAACACTGAAGCTTTCTTT.

The chain is built from TRBV5-6 and TRBJ2-2; TRBD1 aligns across 7 bases. The CDR3 is made up of 16 amino acids. Germline V lookup: CDR1 SGHDT, CDR2 YYEEEE. With V trimmed by 3 bases and J by 2 bases, 7 bases remained unmatched. DNA of the CDR3: TGTGCCAGCAGCTGGACGGGACAGAGAAACACCGGGGAGCTGTTTTTT. Translating gives CASSWTGQRNTGELFF.

This sequence joins TRBV19 and TRBJ2-1, with TRBD2 identical over 14 bases. The germline gives CDR1 LNHDA, CDR2 SQIVND (reference sequence). The CDR3 has 18 amino acids. The V segment lost 4 bases and the J segment 10 bases; nucleotides outside the gene matches: 15. This chain's CDR3 is CASSTNRMGLAGVPEQFF. CDR3 DNA sequence: TGTGCCAGTAGTACCAACCGGATGGGACTAGCGGGGGTCCCCGAGCAGTTCTTC.

The genes are TRBV2 and TRBJ2-7, with 10 bases identical to TRBD1. Germline loops: CDR1 SNHLY, CDR2 FYNNEI. The CDR3 runs 15 residues. J lost 0 bases, V lost 6 bases, and 5 bases had no gene match. The CDR3 coding sequence is TGTGCCAGCAGCGACAGGGGGCGCGACTCCTACGAGCAGTACTTC. Amino acids: CASSDRGRDSYEQYF.

The chain employs TRBV10-1 and TRBJ2-3; D perhaps matches TRBD1 (6 bases). Germline CDR1 and CDR2: WNHNN and SYGVQD (reference sequence). Trimming left V 5 bases short and J 0 bases short, with 21 bases between. This CDR3 is 18 amino acids long. CDR3 amino acids: CASSRSTRRGSSTDTQYF. The CDR3 DNA reads as TGCGCCAGCAGTAGAAGTACTCGTAGGGGGTCTAGCACAGATACGCAGTATTTT.

The V and J genes are TRBV5-6 and TRBJ1-1; the D gene is possibly TRBD1 (6 bases). V was shortened by 0 bases and J by 0 bases, with 6 bases between the two germline ends. Germline CDR1 SGHDT, CDR2 YYEEEE. The CDR3 has 14 residues. The CDR3 bases are TGTGCCAGCAGCTTGGGGACAGTGAACACTGAAGCTTTCTTT. This translates into CASSLGTVNTEAFF.

The rearrangement joins TRBV5-1 to TRBJ2-1; 9 bases fit TRBD2. The junction had 6 bases not matched to a gene; V was cut back by 0 bases and J by 8 bases. The CDR3 sequence is 15 residues long. The germline V gene encodes CDR1 SGHRS and CDR2 YFSETQ. CDR3 coding DNA: TGCGCCAGCAGCTTGGGTTTAGCGGGGGTGGATGAGCAGTTCTTC. It codes for CASSLGLAGVDEQFF.

The chain combines TRBV30 with TRBJ1-5; 7 bases are a match to TRBD1. Germline V lookup: CDR1 GTSNPN, CDR2 SVGIG (reference sequence). There are 18 residues in the CDR3. The V gene end was trimmed by 0 bases and the J gene end by 0 bases; junction bases not matched to a gene: 11. The CDR3 is CAWSVGWTGDYSNQPQHF. The CDR3 DNA follows: TGTGCCTGGAGTGTAGGCTGGACAGGAGATTATAGCAATCAGCCCCAGCATTTT.

The V gene is TRBV19, the J gene TRBJ2-2; 9 bases match TRBD1. This CDR3 has 15 residues. The junction had 2 bases not matched to a gene; V was cut back by 3 bases and J by 3 bases. CDR1 LNHDA and CDR2 SQIVND come from the germline V gene (reference sequence). The CDR3 sequence: CASSMTGGDTGELFF. As DNA, the CDR3 is TGTGCCAGTAGTATGACAGGGGGAGACACCGGGGAGCTGTTTTTT. The complete variable domain, with remaining parts taken from reference TRBV19 and TRBJ2-2, reads DGGITQSPKYLFRKEGQNVTLSCEQNLNHDAMYWYRQDPGQGLRLIYYSQIVNDFQKGDIAEGYSVSREKKESFPLTVTSAQKNPTAFYLCASSMTGGDTGELFFGEGSRLTVL.

The CDR3 loop is CASTSGTGELFF. Written as DNA, the CDR3 is TGTGCCAGCACAAGCGGTACCGGGGAGCTGTTTTTT. The genes are TRBV28 and TRBJ2-2; D possibly corresponds to TRBD2 (5 bases). This CDR3 region has 12 residues. Germline V CDR1 and CDR2: MDHEN, SYDVKM. V lost 7 bases and J 5 bases, leaving 8 bases between the germline ends.